The 28 T cell receptor beta chains in this list originate from one sample, sequenced in a study of blood T cell repertoires in COVID-19 (dated by TCRdb to 2019 to 2021). Library prep was done by the immunoSEQ multiplex PCR assay. Sourced from immuneACCESS, this table was stored by TCRdb with only in-frame sequences that have V and J called. A share of the clones is absent; for the studies checked, an unresolved V gene accounts for under half, and the remainder has no known explanation. The sample table holds under 350,000 clones, of which approximately 83% were seen once. The ten largest clones capture roughly 4% of the sample. Input material: PBMCs or T cells enriched from blood (not recorded which). These receptors were collected from a woman aged 40 to 55 with acute COVID-19.

The V call is TRBV28, the J call TRBJ1-5; 9 bases fit TRBD1. V lost 3 bases and J lost 7; bases outside the gene matches: 16. Germline V gene lookup returns CDR1 MDHEN and CDR2 SYDVKM. This CDR3 has 18 amino acids. The CDR3 sequence: CASSLLGQGFIGEQPQHF. In nucleotides, the CDR3 is TGTGCCAGCAGTTTGTTAGGACAGGGGTTTATTGGGGAGCAGCCCCAGCATTTT. Drawing the rest from reference TRBV28 and TRBJ1-5, the complete variable domain is DVKVTQSSRYLVKRTGEKVFLECVQDMDHENMFWYRQDPGLGLRLIYFSYDVKMKEKGDIPEGYSVSREKKERFSLILESASTNQTSMYLCASSLLGQGFIGEQPQHFGDGTRLSIL.

The rearrangement joins TRBV4-2 to TRBJ1-2, with a possible D match to TRBD1 (5 bases). The germline CDR1 and CDR2 sequences are LGHNA and YNFKEQ. The CDR3 spans 14 residues. V lost 0 bases, J lost 2 bases, and 7 bases lay in between. CDR3 in DNA: TGTGCCAGCAGCCAAGACAGGGAAAACTATGGCTACACCTTC. Translated: CASSQDRENYGYTF.

This clone was seen once. This chain links TRBV7-2 with TRBJ2-1; 11 positions agree with TRBD2. V lost 5 bases, J lost 0 bases, and 0 bases stayed unmatched. Germline values: CDR1 SGHTA, CDR2 FQGNSA. The CDR3 is 15 amino acids. DNA of the CDR3: TGTGCCAGCAGCACTAGCGGGGGCTCCTACAATGAGCAGTTCTTC. Protein product: CASSTSGGSYNEQFF.

This sequence joins TRBV14 and TRBJ1-1; 9 nucleotides match TRBD1. CDR3 length: 16 amino acids. J gave up 4 bases and V 7 bases, and 13 bases lay outside the gene matches. CDR1 is SGHDN and CDR2 is FVKESK in the germline V gene. The CDR3 DNA follows: TGTGCCAGCACCCTTGGCGGGACAGGGATAAGCACTGAAGCTTTCTTT. This translates into CASTLGGTGISTEAFF.

The chain has TRBV20-1 and TRBJ2-1; no reliable D call. V was cut by 3 bases and J by 2 bases, with 11 bases left in between. Per germline, CDR1 DFQATT and CDR2 SNEGSKA (reference sequence). The CDR3 sequence is 14 residues long. CDR3 DNA: TGCAGTGCTAGTTTCAGACTGACCTACAATGAGCAGTTCTTC. This gives the protein CSASFRLTYNEQFF.

The V gene is TRBV19, the J gene TRBJ2-6; 9 bases agree with TRBD1. Germline CDR1 reads LNHDA; CDR2 reads SQIVND (reference sequence). CDR3 length: 15 amino acids. The junction had 3 bases not matched to a gene; V was cut back by 7 bases and J by 2 bases. CDR3 region: CASTRTGAGANVLTF. The CDR3 bases are TGTGCCAGTACCCGGACAGGGGCTGGGGCCAACGTCCTGACTTTC. Filled out from reference TRBV19 and TRBJ2-6, the complete variable domain reads DGGITQSPKYLFRKEGQNVTLSCEQNLNHDAMYWYRQDPGQGLRLIYYSQIVNDFQKGDIAEGYSVSREKKESFPLTVTSAQKNPTAFYLCASTRTGAGANVLTFGAGSRLTVL.

The chain carries TRBV6-5 and TRBJ1-1; unclear D gene. The length of the CDR3 is 14 residues. Germline V gives CDR1 MNHEY, CDR2 SVGAGI. V dropped 4 bases and J dropped 0 bases, with 9 bases sitting between them. The CDR3 is CASSLVPLNTEAFF. DNA for the CDR3: TGTGCCAGCAGTTTAGTTCCCCTGAACACTGAAGCTTTCTTT.

The chain combines TRBV28 with TRBJ1-3; no reliable D call. Germline-derived CDR1 and CDR2 are MDHEN and SYDVKM. The CDR3 spans 14 residues. V dropped 2 bases and J dropped 0 bases, with 5 bases sitting between them. The CDR3 loop reads CASSLASSGNTIYF. The CDR3, as DNA: TGTGCCAGCAGTTTAGCGAGCTCTGGAAACACCATATATTTT. Using reference TRBV28 and TRBJ1-3 for the parts outside the CDR3, the full variable domain is DVKVTQSSRYLVKRTGEKVFLECVQDMDHENMFWYRQDPGLGLRLIYFSYDVKMKEKGDIPEGYSVSREKKERFSLILESASTNQTSMYLCASSLASSGNTIYFGEGSWLTVV.

The rearrangement joins TRBV28 to TRBJ2-3; tentatively, D is TRBD1 (7 bases). The CDR3 sequence is 20 residues long. Germline CDR1 MDHEN, CDR2 SYDVKM. The V and J ends lost 1 base and 3 bases respectively, with 26 bases between them. The CDR3 here is CASSLYFPETRRGETDTQYF. The CDR3 DNA reads as TGTGCCAGCAGTTTATATTTCCCCGAGACCCGCAGGGGGGAGACAGATACGCAGTATTTT.

The sample holds one count of this clone. The chain is built from TRBV5-1 and TRBJ1-1; possibly TRBD1 for D (5 bases). Trimming left V 4 bases short and J 4 bases short, with 17 bases between. The CDR3 runs 15 residues. CDR1 is SGHRS, CDR2 YFSETQ, per germline. As DNA, the CDR3 is TGCGCCAGCAGCCCAGAACGGGGGAAGGCCACTGAAGCTTTCTTT. Translated: CASSPERGKATEAFF. The variable domain in full, with the rest retrieved from reference TRBV5-1 and TRBJ1-1, is KAGVTQTPRYLIKTRGQQVTLSCSPISGHRSVSWYQQTPGQGLQFLFEYFSETQRNKGNFPGRFSGRQFSNSRSEMNVSTLELGDSALYLCASSPERGKATEAFFGQGTRLTVV.

This clone appeared a single time. The rearrangement uses TRBV19 and TRBJ1-6, with unresolved D. The V gene's germline CDR1 is LNHDA and CDR2 SQIVND (reference sequence). The V end was cut by 5 bases, the J end by 7 bases, with 9 bases between. The CDR3 is 13 amino acids. This CDR3 reads CASSLGRNSPLHF. The CDR3 DNA reads TGTGCCAGTAGTTTGGGCAGGAATTCACCCCTCCACTTT.

Remarks on this clone: Other DNA sequences within the sample encode an identical CDR3. The genes are TRBV29-1 and TRBJ2-7; 9 nucleotides match TRBD1. With V trimmed by 6 bases and J by 1 base, 1 base remained unmatched. Germline V gives CDR1 SQVTM, CDR2 ANQGSEA. The CDR3 consists of 12 residues. The CDR3: CSVGTGSYEQYF. The CDR3 DNA follows: TGCAGCGTAGGGACAGGGTCCTACGAGCAGTACTTC.

This rearrangement joins TRBV2 to TRBJ2-5; a weak D match, TRBD2 (5 bases). This CDR3 has 14 amino acids. The V end lost 8 bases, the J end lost 3 bases, and 16 bases lay between the germline ends. Germline V lookup: CDR1 SNHLY, CDR2 FYNNEI. CDR3 coding DNA: TGTGCCAGCCCGGGGATCGTCTCGAAAGAGACCCAGTACTTC. This translates into CASPGIVSKETQYF.

There are a few counts of this clone. The chain is built from TRBV29-1 and TRBJ1-2; D uncertain. V dropped 5 bases and J dropped 4 bases, with 11 bases sitting between them. Germline V gene data show CDR1 as SQVTM and CDR2 as ANQGSEA. This CDR3 region has 12 residues. The CDR3 DNA sequence: TGCAGCGTTTCGGAGAGCTCCTATGGCTACACCTTC. It specifies CSVSESSYGYTF.

The chain uses TRBV5-1 and TRBJ2-1; tentative D call: TRBD1 (6 bases). The ends were cut back, 4 bases at V and 3 bases at J, with 11 bases in the middle. The CDR3 loop spans 14 amino acids. Germline V gene data show CDR1 as SGHRS and CDR2 as YFSETQ. DNA for the CDR3: TGCGCCAGCAGCCTGGGGGCTAACTACAATGAGCAGTTCTTC. Its translation: CASSLGANYNEQFF.

The chain joins TRBV19 to TRBJ1-1; possible D gene TRBD1, 5 bases. CDR1 and CDR2 (germline): LNHDA, SQIVND (reference sequence). There are 14 residues in the CDR3. Trimming stripped 7 bases from V and 0 bases from J, with 12 bases between. The CDR3 sequence is CASTQTEMNTEAFF. CDR3 coding DNA: TGTGCCAGTACCCAGACAGAAATGAACACTGAAGCTTTCTTT.

This chain joins TRBV5-4 and TRBJ2-3, with 9 bases fitting TRBD2. V shed 1 base and J 1 base; nucleotides not matched to a gene: 4. CDR1 is SGHNT, CDR2 YYREEE, per germline (reference sequence). The CDR3 extends over 16 amino acids. The CDR3 coding sequence is TGTGCCAGCAGCTTGCGCCGACTAGCGGGCACAGATACGCAGTATTTT. Protein product: CASSLRRLAGTDTQYF.

J is TRBJ2-1 and V is TRBV9, with 7 bases matching TRBD2. CDR3 length: 18 residues. Trimming removed 2 bases from V and 0 bases from J; junction bases left unmatched: 11. Germline values: CDR1 SGDLS, CDR2 YYNGEE. For the CDR3, the DNA is TGTGCCAGCAGCGTTTCGGGAGGTCCCCCTAGCTCCTACAATGAGCAGTTCTTC. Protein: CASSVSGGPPSSYNEQFF.

This sequence joins TRBV10-3 and TRBJ2-3; 8 bases agree with TRBD2. V shed 3 bases, J shed 4 bases, and the junction held 9 bases outside the gene matches. The CDR3 extends over 16 amino acids. Germline assignment: CDR1 ENHRY and CDR2 SYGVKD. CDR3 loop: CAISDLSGSGPDTQYF. The CDR3 DNA reads as TGTGCCATCAGTGACCTAAGCGGGAGCGGACCAGATACGCAGTATTTT.

The genes are TRBV21-1 and TRBJ2-1; TRBD2, the table's D call, lacks a check against the DNA. TRBV21-1 is noted as a pseudogene. This CDR3 is 16 amino acids long. CDR3 nucleotides: TGTGCCAGCAGCAACCCATTGGGACTTGCCTACAATGAGCAGTTCTTC. Its protein is CASSNPLGLAYNEQFF.

The CDR3 sequence: CASSLYLGGGGRNEQFF. CDR3 in DNA: TGTGCCAGCAGCCTCTACCTAGGAGGGGGAGGGCGGAATGAGCAGTTCTTC. The genes are TRBV7-2 and TRBJ2-1; possibly TRBD2 for D (7 bases). The CDR3 totals 17 residues. Germline loops: CDR1 SGHTA, CDR2 FQGNSA. The V end was cut by 5 bases, the J end by 7 bases, with 24 bases between.

The V call is TRBV6-2 or TRBV6-3, the J call TRBJ2-3, with D unresolved. V lost 2 bases and J 0 bases, leaving 15 bases between the germline ends. Germline loops: CDR1 MNHEY, CDR2 SVGEGT. CDR3 length: 17 amino acids. CDR3 amino acids: CASSYGRRLQSTDTQYF. The CDR3 DNA reads as TGTGCCAGCAGTTACGGCAGGCGCCTGCAAAGCACAGATACGCAGTATTTT.

This chain links TRBV5-1 with TRBJ2-5; D is perhaps TRBD1 (6 bases). CDR1 is SGHRS, CDR2 YFSETQ, per germline. This CDR3 is built from 14 residues. V was trimmed by 4 bases and J by 1 base, leaving 11 bases between them. The CDR3 protein is CASSDHRAQETQYF. CDR3 sequence (DNA): TGCGCCAGCAGCGACCACAGGGCCCAAGAGACCCAGTACTTC.

This clone was recorded a few times. J is TRBJ2-7 and V is TRBV18; no reliable D call. V lost 2 bases, J lost 5 bases, and 4 bases lay in between. CDR1 and CDR2 from the germline V gene are KGHSH and LQKENI. This CDR3 has 11 residues. The CDR3 sequence: CASSPSDEQYF. The CDR3 coding sequence is TGTGCCAGCTCACCATCGGACGAGCAGTACTTC.

V is TRBV7-2 and J is TRBJ1-2; D not certain. V lost 4 bases and J 6 bases, leaving 6 bases between the germline ends. Germline CDR1 is SGHTA and CDR2 is FQGNSA. This CDR3 comprises 11 residues. The CDR3 here is CASSSRDGYTF. The CDR3 DNA follows: TGTGCCAGCAGCTCTCGGGATGGCTACACCTTC.

V gene TRBV9 combines with J gene TRBJ1-3; TRBD1 agrees at 9 bases. CDR3 length: 15 amino acids. V was pared by 0 bases and J by 2 bases, with 0 bases of the junction left unmatched. CDR1 is SGDLS, CDR2 YYNGEE, per germline. The CDR3 region is CASSVGQGAGNTIYF. The CDR3 DNA follows: TGTGCCAGCAGCGTAGGACAGGGGGCTGGAAACACCATATATTTT.

V usage is TRBV29-1 and J usage is TRBJ2-5, with TRBD1 as a possible D gene (7 bases). CDR3 length: 11 residues. V was shortened by 7 bases and J by 4 bases, with 10 bases between the two germline ends. Germline CDR1 SQVTM, CDR2 ANQGSEA. The CDR3 DNA follows: TGCAGCGGGCAGGGGGGAGAGACCCAGTACTTC. Protein: CSGQGGETQYF.

This clone was observed a single time. The V gene is TRBV6-2 or TRBV6-3, the J gene TRBJ1-5, with 7 nucleotides matching TRBD1. From germline, CDR1 is MNHEY and CDR2 SVGEGT. The CDR3 covers 19 residues. Trimming took 4 bases from V and 0 from J; bases not matched to a gene: 15. CDR3 in DNA: TGTGCCAGCAGTTTCACAGGGGACCCGAATTCATATAGCAATCAGCCCCAGCATTTT. Translated: CASSFTGDPNSYSNQPQHF.